These 10 T cell receptor beta chains came from one sample sequenced in a study of regulatory T cells in long-lasting Graves disease. This sample's time point: newly diagnosed GD, antithyroid drugs for less than 3 months. TCR sequences were obtained from RNA taken from PBMCs. According to the study, TCR beta libraries were built with iRepertoire HTBI primers and CDR3-region Arm-PCR. Using its own MiXCR run on the multiplex PCR reads, TCRdb lists one record per CDR3 protein. The sample shows 450,000 to 500,000 distinct CDR3 sequences, around 15% of them seen only once. The same sample was also studied in work on T cells in Graves' hyperthyroidism and ophthalmopathy.

This sample comprised peripheral blood mononuclear cells (PBMCs), obtained at new diagnosis, from a patient treated with antithyroid drugs. These receptors all come from a man aged 35 to 55 with Graves disease.

There are many counts of this clonotype. The rearrangement joins TRBV2 to TRBJ2-1; D might be TRBD2 (5 bases). This CDR3 has 14 amino acids. The V end lost 6 bases, the J end lost 9 bases, and 18 bases lay between the germline ends. Germline values: CDR1 SNHLY, CDR2 FYNNEI. CDR3 nucleotides: TGTGCCAGCAGCCCCACCCCCCGGAGCGGTGAGCAGTTCTTC. Its protein is CASSPTPRSGEQFF.

At least ten counts were recorded for this clonotype. The chain joins TRBV12-3 or TRBV12-4 to TRBJ2-2, with D perhaps TRBD2 (6 bases). Trimming removed 3 bases from V and 3 bases from J, with 11 bases in between. The CDR3 is made up of 15 amino acids. CDR3 DNA: TGTGCCAGCAGTTTTGTCGGGAGTCACACCGGGGAGCTGTTTTTT. This translates into CASSFVGSHTGELFF.

This clonotype was seen only once. With a much larger clone just one base away, this may be a read error. Because it lacks the conserved phenylalanine or tryptophan at the end, this CDR3 is likely a read error. This chain joins TRBV12-5 and TRBJ2-2; D not resolved. V was pared by 0 bases and J by 1 base, with 3 bases between. Germline CDR1 is LGHNT and CDR2 is FRNRAP. CDR3 length equals 14 residues. CDR3 DNA: TGTGCTAGTGGTTTGGTCAGGAACACCGGGGAGCTGTTTCTT. As protein: CASGLVRNTGELFL.

Details on this clonotype: A read error is possible here, since a much larger clone lies one base away. V gene TRBV5-5 combines with J gene TRBJ2-3; the match to TRBD2 covers 8 bases. Germline loops: CDR1 SGHKS, CDR2 YYEKEE (reference sequence). The CDR3 loop spans 24 amino acids. The CDR3 DNA reads TGCGCCAGCAGCCTCCCGAGACAACCTCCTAGCACGGCCACTAGCGGCTATAGCACAGATACGCAGTATTTT. Translated: CASSLPRQPPSTATSGYSTDTQYF.

This clonotype has more than one count but fewer than ten. This CDR3 is CASSLTVAGGHQETQYF. In DNA form, the CDR3 reads TGTGCCAGCAGTTTAACAGTAGCGGGGGGGCACCAAGAGACCCAGTACTTC. V gene TRBV27 combines with J gene TRBJ2-5, with 11 bases that match TRBD2. This CDR3 contains 17 residues. V lost 2 bases to trimming and J lost 0 bases; unmatched junction nucleotides: 5. The germline V gene has CDR1 MNHEY and CDR2 SMNVEV (reference sequence).

As to this clonotype: This may arise from a read error, as a much more abundant clone is one base away. J is TRBJ2-3 and V is TRBV10-3; D unresolved. CDR3 length: 15 amino acids. CDR1 and CDR2 from the germline V gene are ENHRY and SYGVKD. V lost 2 bases and J lost 1, with 10 bases in between. This CDR3 reads CAISEVTPGTDTQYF. CDR3 DNA: TGTGCCATCAGTGAGGTGACACCTGGCACAGATACGCAGTATTTT.

This clonotype was detected ten times or more. The genes are TRBV28 and TRBJ2-7; weak D call: TRBD1 (6 bases). This CDR3 comprises 14 residues. Deletions cut 7 bases from V and 0 bases from J, with 13 bases between. Germline V gene data show CDR1 as MDHEN and CDR2 as SYDVKM. CDR3 amino acids: CASKVEGVSYEQYF. CDR3 sequence (DNA): TGTGCCAGCAAGGTTGAGGGGGTCTCCTACGAGCAGTACTTC.

This rearrangement joins TRBV27 to TRBJ2-1, with 8 bases fitting TRBD2. The CDR3 consists of 17 residues. Germline V CDR1 and CDR2: MNHEY, SMNVEV (reference sequence). The trim removed 2 bases at V and 0 bases at J, leaving 6 bases unmatched. This CDR3 reads CASSLPGGGGSYNEQFF. The CDR3 DNA reads TGTGCCAGCAGTTTACCCGGGGGGGGGGGCTCCTACAATGAGCAGTTCTTC.

This clonotype occurred many times. V is TRBV6-1 and J is TRBJ2-3; 8 nucleotides line up with TRBD2. CDR1 is MNHNS, CDR2 SASEGT, per germline. Trimming took 1 base from V and 6 from J; bases not matched to a gene: 9. This CDR3 spans 16 amino acids. The CDR3 sequence: CASSEEGIAGLDTQYF. CDR3 nucleotides: TGTGCCAGCAGTGAAGAGGGGATAGCGGGACTTGATACGCAGTATTTT.

This clonotype was detected many times. This rearrangement joins TRBV28 to TRBJ2-3, with D hard to call. From germline, CDR1 is MDHEN and CDR2 SYDVKM. V shed 4 bases and J shed 2 bases, with 7 bases lying between them. The CDR3 consists of 13 residues. CDR3 bases: TGTGCCAGCAGTTCCCTTCCCACAGATACGCAGTATTTT. It yields the protein CASSSLPTDTQYF.